These 13 T cell receptor beta chains share one sample of origin, sequenced in a study of cytomegalovirus exposure and HLA in healthy donors. Produced via immunoSEQ multiplex PCR; TCRdb's table is partial and in-frame only. The sample lists tens of thousands of clones; 70% to 90% were seen once. Sequenced input: PBMCs. The receptors were sampled from a woman aged 18-35 years in good health and CMV-seropositive.

This clone was detected once. This chain's CDR3 is CASSEALRGGPSGELFF. The CDR3 DNA reads TGTGCCAGCAGTGAAGCGCTTCGGGGGGGCCCCTCCGGGGAGCTGTTTTTT. The chain couples TRBV6-1 to TRBJ2-2; 8 positions agree with TRBD2. The CDR3 runs to 17 residues. V lost 0 bases and J lost 6; bases outside the gene matches: 9. Germline-derived CDR1 and CDR2 are MNHNS and SASEGT.

This rearrangement joins TRBV6-1 to TRBJ2-7, with TRBD1 identical over 10 bases. This CDR3 contains 16 residues. CDR1 MNHNS and CDR2 SASEGT come from the germline V gene. V trimming: 4 bases; J trimming: 1 base; junction bases outside the gene matches: 7. CDR3 loop: CASSVLGTGDSYEQYF. CDR3 coding DNA: TGTGCCAGCAGTGTTTTGGGGACAGGGGATTCCTACGAGCAGTACTTC.

The chain couples TRBV2 to TRBJ2-3; TRBD2 aligns across 13 bases. In germline, CDR1 is SNHLY, CDR2 FYNNEI. The CDR3 length is 17 residues. With 5 bases clipped from V and 1 base from J, the junction kept 6 bases outside the gene matches. CDR3 DNA sequence: TGTGCCAGCAGTAAAGGACTAGCGGGGGCCGGCACAGATACGCAGTATTTT. It is translated as CASSKGLAGAGTDTQYF. The full variable domain, its missing parts supplied by reference TRBV2 and TRBJ2-3, is EPEVTQTPSHQVTQMGQEVILRCVPISNHLYFYWYRQILGQKVEFLVSFYNNEISEKSEIFDDQFSVERPDGSNFTLKIRSTKLEDSAMYFCASSKGLAGAGTDTQYFGPGTRLTVL.

The V and J genes are TRBV11-2 and TRBJ2-1; D is possibly TRBD2 (5 bases). V was shortened by 3 bases and J by 4 bases, with 19 bases between the two germline ends. The CDR3 sequence is 17 residues long. CDR1 SGHAT and CDR2 FQNNGV come from the germline V gene. The CDR3 nucleotides are TGTGCCAGCAGCTTTATGTCCGGGATCGCCGAGTACAATGAGCAGTTCTTC. It specifies CASSFMSGIAEYNEQFF.

J is TRBJ2-5 and V is TRBV5-4, with 9 bases identical to TRBD2. The CDR3 length is 15 residues. V gave up 2 bases and J gave up 2 bases; unmatched junction bases: 4. CDR1 SGHNT and CDR2 YYREEE come from the germline V gene (reference sequence). The CDR3 spells CASSFSAGGQETQYF. The CDR3 DNA reads TGTGCCAGCAGCTTCTCGGCGGGGGGGCAAGAGACCCAGTACTTC.

V is TRBV28 and J is TRBJ2-4; 8 bases are shared with TRBD1. The CDR3 is 15 amino acids. The V segment lost 8 bases and the J segment 1 base; nucleotides outside the gene matches: 7. The germline V gene encodes CDR1 MDHEN and CDR2 SYDVKM. The CDR3 loop reads CASLDRGFAKNIQYF. The CDR3 coding sequence is TGTGCCAGCTTAGACAGGGGATTCGCCAAAAACATTCAGTACTTC.

This clone showed up just once. The chain links TRBV6-4 to TRBJ2-5; 8 nucleotides line up with TRBD1. This CDR3 region has 16 residues. The V gene end was trimmed by 8 bases and the J gene end by 5 bases; junction bases not matched to a gene: 16. CDR1 and CDR2 (germline): MRHNA, SNTAGT. The DNA for the CDR3 is TGTGCCAGCCTTTCTGAGGACAGGGAGGTTGCGGAGACCCAGTACTTC. It encodes CASLSEDREVAETQYF.

J is TRBJ1-2 and V is TRBV6-5; D is unclear. Trimming took off 11 bases at V and 9 bases at J, with 10 bases between the two ends. The germline V gene has CDR1 MNHEY and CDR2 SVGAGI. The CDR3 covers 9 residues. As DNA, the CDR3 is TGTGCCTTAGCACCCCGCTACACCTTC. It is translated as CALAPRYTF.

The chain employs TRBV4-2 and TRBJ1-5; D uncertain. The V end was cut by 0 bases, the J end by 4 bases, with 19 bases between. CDR3 length equals 18 residues. In germline, CDR1 is LGHNA, CDR2 YNFKEQ. The CDR3: CASSQDHGQGRRNQPQHF. The CDR3 DNA reads as TGTGCCAGCAGCCAAGATCATGGTCAAGGGAGGCGGAATCAGCCCCAGCATTTT.

This chain uses TRBV25-1 with TRBJ1-4; 7 bases map to TRBD1. V shed 4 bases, J shed 5 bases, and the junction held 4 bases outside the gene matches. The CDR3 length is 14 residues. Looked up from germline, CDR1 is MGHDK and CDR2 is SYGVNS. Here the CDR3 reads CASSVVRGNEKLFF. The DNA for the CDR3 is TGTGCCAGCAGTGTGGTCAGGGGGAATGAAAAACTGTTTTTT.

The chain combines TRBV19 with TRBJ2-2; 8 nucleotides agree with TRBD1. After removal of 5 bases from V and 1 base from J, the junction contained 0 bases not matched to a gene. There are 14 residues in the CDR3. Germline V gene data show CDR1 as LNHDA and CDR2 as SQIVND (reference sequence). CDR3 sequence: CASSDRGNTGELFF. CDR3 coding DNA: TGTGCCAGTAGTGACAGGGGGAACACCGGGGAGCTGTTTTTT.

A single count supports this clone. The chain links TRBV11-2 to TRBJ2-3, with TRBD1 matching 8 bases. This CDR3 has 13 amino acids. Trimming removed 4 bases from V and 7 bases from J; junction bases left unmatched: 4. Germline V gives CDR1 SGHAT, CDR2 FQNNGV. In nucleotides, the CDR3 is TGTGCCAGCAGCTCAGGGGGCGCGTATACGCAGTATTTT. Translating it yields CASSSGGAYTQYF.

This CDR3 reads CASSIGQGAYNEQFF. CDR3 sequence (DNA): TGTGCCAGCAGCATCGGACAGGGCGCCTACAATGAGCAGTTCTTC. This chain uses TRBV6-5 with TRBJ2-1; 8 bases are shared with TRBD1. The germline V gene has CDR1 MNHEY and CDR2 SVGAGI. The trim removed 6 bases at V and 2 bases at J, leaving 6 bases unmatched. The CDR3 is made up of 15 amino acids.